In this sample, the clone carrying this TCR beta chain turned up many times. The hyperthyroidism was newly diagnosed and had lasted under 2 months; the patients were aged 18 to 65. The blood was taken when hyperthyroidism was first diagnosed, before any ophthalmopathy symptoms showed up. Around 10 ml fresh peripheral blood yielded the PBMCs. TCR beta CDR3 regions were amplified from RNA transcripts. The primer set for the first-round RT-PCR of the TCR CDR3 was HTBI. From the multiplex PCR reads, TCRdb called clonotypes with MiXCR, one entry per CDR3 protein. The sample yields about 250,000 distinct CDR3 sequences, nearly 15% seen once. The data were obtained in a study of T cells in Graves' hyperthyroidism and ophthalmopathy. The wider study: At the time of initial diagnosis and before any treatment, peripheral blood was collected.

V dropped 1 base and J dropped 0 bases, with 13 bases sitting between them. Looked up from germline, CDR1 is DFQATT and CDR2 is SNEGSKA (reference sequence). CDR3 length equals 15 residues. The source material was blood. The sequence was collected from a woman aged 50 to 60 with Graves' hyperthyroidism that later progressed to Graves' ophthalmopathy. J is TRBJ2-7 and V is TRBV20-1; D may be TRBD1 (6 bases). The CDR3: CSARALDRNSYEQYF. CDR3 coding DNA: TGCAGTGCTAGAGCCCTAGACAGGAACTCCTACGAGCAGTACTTC.